This is a list of T cell receptor beta chains from one sample in a study of PD-1 blockade in classical Hodgkin lymphoma. Clones were sequenced by immunoSEQ multiplex PCR, and TCRdb holds only the in-frame ones, with some missing. Of almost 20,000 clones detected, roughly 82% appear once; the ten largest clones hold approximately 7%. The material sequenced was CD8+ T cells from blood, taken before the fourth cycle of nivolumab. The receptors come from a human donor with classical Hodgkin lymphoma. Each CDR3 is given without its conserved first and last residue. A D gene is named only where the DNA matches it firmly.

len | d_gene | v_gene | CDR3aa
11 | - | TRBV2 | ASKPDSSYEQY
14 | TRBD2 | TRBV7-9 | ASSPEAGSFYNEQF
12 | - | TRBV11-1 | ASSPGTDYYGYT
13 | - | TRBV27 | ASWGHLRSYNEQF
11 | - | TRBV5-1 | ASSLGDQYEQY
14 | TRBD2 | TRBV7-6 | ASKAGTSDSTGELF
11 | TRBD1 | TRBV30 | AWDRENTGELF
13 | TRBD1 | TRBV7-8 | ASSLETGPVVSQY
12 | - | TRBV29-1 | SVGQDGTNEKLF
13 | TRBD1 | TRBV5-1 | ASSSRDRGLYEQY
13 | - | TRBV27 | ASSLWRGSSYEQY
10 | - | TRBV7-6 | ASSGQGTGYT
15 | TRBD2 | TRBV2 | ASSDPLAGGLTDTQY
11 | TRBD2 | TRBV11-3 | ASEIGGTGELF
11 | - | TRBV9 | ASSATGSYGYT
14 | TRBD2 | TRBV5-6 | ASSTPTSGVPYEQY
10 | - | TRBV19 | ASSWTNTEAF
13 | - | TRBV5-5 | ASSLALQGNQPQH
12 | TRBD1 | TRBV6-5 | ASSSQGGSDGYT
12 | - | TRBV28 | ASLGQGWTGELF
11 | - | TRBV18 | ASSPGLTYEQY
15 | TRBD1 | TRBV19 | ASSVVPDRGSTDTQY
13 | - | TRBV5-1 | ASSPGAYGTDTQY